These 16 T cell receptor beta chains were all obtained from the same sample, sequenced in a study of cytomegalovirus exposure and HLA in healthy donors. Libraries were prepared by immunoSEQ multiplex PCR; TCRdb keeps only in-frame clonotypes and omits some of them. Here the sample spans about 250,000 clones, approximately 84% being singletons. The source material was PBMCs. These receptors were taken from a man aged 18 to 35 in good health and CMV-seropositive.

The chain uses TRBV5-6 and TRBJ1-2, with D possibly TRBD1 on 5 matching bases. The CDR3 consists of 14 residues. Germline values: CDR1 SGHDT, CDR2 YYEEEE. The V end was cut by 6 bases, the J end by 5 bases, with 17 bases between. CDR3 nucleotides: TGTGCCAGCACCCCCGGCAGGGCCTTGTATGGCTACACCTTC. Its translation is CASTPGRALYGYTF.

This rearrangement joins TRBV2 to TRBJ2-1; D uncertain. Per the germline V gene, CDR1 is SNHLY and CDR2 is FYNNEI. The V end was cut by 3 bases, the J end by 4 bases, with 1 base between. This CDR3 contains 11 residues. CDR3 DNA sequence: TGTGCCAGCAGTGAGTACAATGAGCAGTTCTTC. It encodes CASSEYNEQFF.

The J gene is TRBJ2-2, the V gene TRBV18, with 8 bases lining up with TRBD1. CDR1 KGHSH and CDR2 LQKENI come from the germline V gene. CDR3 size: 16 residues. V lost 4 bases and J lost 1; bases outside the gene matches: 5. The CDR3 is CASSRQTGVNTGELFF. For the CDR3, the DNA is TGTGCCAGCTCACGCCAGACAGGGGTGAACACCGGGGAGCTGTTTTTT.

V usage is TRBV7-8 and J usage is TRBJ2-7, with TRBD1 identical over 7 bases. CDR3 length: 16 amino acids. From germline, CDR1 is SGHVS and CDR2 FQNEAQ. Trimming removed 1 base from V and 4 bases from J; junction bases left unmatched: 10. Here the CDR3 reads CASSLGLDRSVYEQYF. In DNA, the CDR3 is TGTGCCAGCAGCTTAGGGTTGGACAGGTCTGTTTACGAGCAGTACTTC.

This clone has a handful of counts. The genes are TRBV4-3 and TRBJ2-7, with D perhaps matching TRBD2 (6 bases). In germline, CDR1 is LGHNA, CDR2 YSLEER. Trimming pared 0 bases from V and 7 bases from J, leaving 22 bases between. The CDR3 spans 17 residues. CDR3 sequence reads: CASSQDWRGGSPLEQYF. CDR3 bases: TGCGCCAGCAGCCAAGATTGGAGAGGAGGGAGCCCTCTTGAGCAGTACTTC.

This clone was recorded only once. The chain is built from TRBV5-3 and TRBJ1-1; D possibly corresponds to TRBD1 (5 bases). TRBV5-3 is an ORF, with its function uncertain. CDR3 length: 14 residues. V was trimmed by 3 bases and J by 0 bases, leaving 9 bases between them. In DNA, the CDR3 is TGTGCCAGAAGCTGGGACTGCATGAACACTGAAGCTTTCTTT. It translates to CARSWDCMNTEAFF.

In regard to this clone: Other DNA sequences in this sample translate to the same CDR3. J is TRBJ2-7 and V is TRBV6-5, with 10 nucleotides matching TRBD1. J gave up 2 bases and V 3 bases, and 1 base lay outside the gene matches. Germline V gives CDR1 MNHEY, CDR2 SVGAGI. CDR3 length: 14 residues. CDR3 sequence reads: CASSYGTGAYEQYF. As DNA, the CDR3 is TGTGCCAGCAGTTATGGGACAGGGGCCTACGAGCAGTACTTC.

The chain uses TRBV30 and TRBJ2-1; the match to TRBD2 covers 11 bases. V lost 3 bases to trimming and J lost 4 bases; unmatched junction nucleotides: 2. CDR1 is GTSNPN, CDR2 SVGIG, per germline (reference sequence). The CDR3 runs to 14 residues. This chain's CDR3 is CAWRGLAEYNEQFF. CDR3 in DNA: TGTGCCTGGAGGGGACTAGCGGAGTACAATGAGCAGTTCTTC.

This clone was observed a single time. CDR3 loop: CASSFLGGTDTQYF. CDR3 coding DNA: TGTGCCAGTAGCTTCCTCGGGGGCACAGATACGCAGTATTTT. The chain combines TRBV19 with TRBJ2-3; weak D call: TRBD2 (5 bases). V was trimmed by 6 bases and J by 1 base, leaving 11 bases between them. The CDR3 contains 14 residues. Germline CDR1 is LNHDA and CDR2 is SQIVND (reference sequence).

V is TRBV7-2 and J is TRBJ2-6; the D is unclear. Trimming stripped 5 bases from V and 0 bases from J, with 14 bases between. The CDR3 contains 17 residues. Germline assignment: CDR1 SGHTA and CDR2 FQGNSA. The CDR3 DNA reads TGTGCCAGCAGCCTCCCCGTGTATGCCTCTGGGGCCAACGTCCTGACTTTC. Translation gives CASSLPVYASGANVLTF.

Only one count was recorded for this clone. The DNA of the CDR3 is TGTGCCAGTAGTATCGGAGGCTGGGAGCAGTTCTTC. Protein sequence: CASSIGGWEQFF. The chain links TRBV19 to TRBJ2-1; weak D call: TRBD2 (5 bases). The CDR3 is made up of 12 amino acids. Germline-derived CDR1 and CDR2 are LNHDA and SQIVND (reference sequence). V lost 3 bases to trimming and J lost 10 bases, with 10 bases between them.

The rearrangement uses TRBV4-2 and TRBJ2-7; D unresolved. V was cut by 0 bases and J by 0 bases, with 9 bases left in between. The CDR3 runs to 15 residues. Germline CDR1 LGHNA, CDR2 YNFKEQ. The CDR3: CASSQEARDSYEQYF. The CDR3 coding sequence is TGTGCCAGCAGCCAAGAGGCCCGCGACTCCTACGAGCAGTACTTC.

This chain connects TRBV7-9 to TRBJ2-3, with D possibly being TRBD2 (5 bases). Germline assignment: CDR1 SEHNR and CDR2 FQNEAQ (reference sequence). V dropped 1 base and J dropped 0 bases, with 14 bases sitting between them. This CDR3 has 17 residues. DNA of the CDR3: TGTGCCAGCAGCTTAGATTCGGGATTTCTCAGCACAGATACGCAGTATTTT. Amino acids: CASSLDSGFLSTDTQYF.

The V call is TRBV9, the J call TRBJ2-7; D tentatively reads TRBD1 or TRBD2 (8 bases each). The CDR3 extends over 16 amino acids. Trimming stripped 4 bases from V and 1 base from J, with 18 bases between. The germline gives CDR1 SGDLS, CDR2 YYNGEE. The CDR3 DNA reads TGTGCCAGCAGCACCCCAGGGGGCGGGGGGTCCTACGAGCAGTACTTC. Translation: CASSTPGGGGSYEQYF. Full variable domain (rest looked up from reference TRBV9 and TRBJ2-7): DSGVTQTPKHLITATGQRVTLRCSPRSGDLSVYWYQQSLDQGLQFLIQYYNGEERAKGNILERFSAQQFPDLHSELNLSSLELGDSALYFCASSTPGGGGSYEQYFGPGTRLTVT.

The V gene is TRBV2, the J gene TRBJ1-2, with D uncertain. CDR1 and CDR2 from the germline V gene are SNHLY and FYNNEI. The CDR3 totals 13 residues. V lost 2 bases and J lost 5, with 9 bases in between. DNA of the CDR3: TGTGCCAGCAGTGAATCCCGGGGTTATGGCTACACCTTC. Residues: CASSESRGYGYTF.

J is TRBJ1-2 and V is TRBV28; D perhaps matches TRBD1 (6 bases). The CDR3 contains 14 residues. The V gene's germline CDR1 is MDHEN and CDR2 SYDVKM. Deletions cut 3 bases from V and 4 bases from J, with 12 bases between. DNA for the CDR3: TGTGCCAGCAGTTTTCGGGGGGCTGGCTATGGCTACACCTTC. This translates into CASSFRGAGYGYTF.